The 20 T cell receptor beta chains listed next were all sequenced from one sample in a study of blood T cell repertoires in COVID-19. Sequencing used immunoSEQ multiplex PCR; TCRdb keeps in-frame clones, though not all of them. This sample has around 170,000 clones, with 65% to 85% found just once. The material sequenced was peripheral blood. These receptors were taken from a woman aged 55 to 70 with acute or convalescent COVID-19.

This clone was detected a few times. The chain combines TRBV3-1 (or the pseudogene TRBV3-2) with TRBJ1-5; 8 bases are shared with TRBD1. The ends lost 5 bases at V and 7 bases at J; junction bases unmatched: 10. The CDR3 is 15 amino acids. Germline V CDR1 and CDR2: LGHDT, YNNKEL (reference sequence). The CDR3 coding sequence is TGTGCCAGCAGCGAGGGACAGGTTTCCGGGCAGCCCCAGCATTTT. Translated, it gives CASSEGQVSGQPQHF.

The chain joins TRBV7-6 to TRBJ2-3, with 11 bases identical to TRBD2. Germline CDR1 and CDR2: SGHVS and FNYEAQ. The length of the CDR3 is 16 residues. The junction had 4 bases not matched to a gene; V was cut back by 5 bases and J by 0 bases. The CDR3 region has the DNA TGTGCCAGCAGCCCCCGACTAGCGGGGAGCACAGATACGCAGTATTTT. Its translation is CASSPRLAGSTDTQYF.

The chain carries TRBV4-1 and TRBJ1-2, with D maybe TRBD1 (6 bases). The CDR3 consists of 15 residues. The germline CDR1 and CDR2 sequences are MGHRA and YSYEKL. Trimming left V 1 base short and J 4 bases short, with 13 bases between. As DNA, the CDR3 is TGCGCCAGCAGCCAAGTTGCAGGGGCGAGCTATGGCTACACCTTC. Translation gives CASSQVAGASYGYTF.

This chain links TRBV12-5 with TRBJ1-3, with D possibly TRBD1 on 6 matching bases. This CDR3 is built from 19 residues. V was trimmed by 3 bases and J by 0 bases, leaving 21 bases between them. CDR1 is LGHNT and CDR2 is FRNRAP in the germline V gene. As DNA, the CDR3 is TGTGCTAGTGGTTTCTCAGGGGTGAGGGGCCTGCGCTCTGGAAACACCATATATTTT. It yields the protein CASGFSGVRGLRSGNTIYF.

Written as DNA, the CDR3 is TGCGCCAGCAGCCAATCGGGACGGAGGGGGCGGACTGAAGCTTTCTTT. It is translated as CASSQSGRRGRTEAFF. The V call is TRBV5-1, the J call TRBJ1-1; 7 bases agree with TRBD1. The CDR3 is 16 amino acids. Germline CDR1 and CDR2: SGHRS and YFSETQ. V lost 4 bases to trimming and J lost 5 bases; unmatched junction nucleotides: 14.

DNA for the CDR3: TGTGCCAGCAGTTACCCCACGGGGGGGCTAGCCAAAAACATTCAGTACTTC. Translated, it gives CASSYPTGGLAKNIQYF. The chain is built from TRBV6-2 or TRBV6-3 and TRBJ2-4; 8 bases fit TRBD2. Germline-derived CDR1 and CDR2 are MNHEY and SVGEGT. J gave up 0 bases and V 2 bases, and 6 bases lay outside the gene matches. CDR3 length: 17 amino acids.

The rearrangement uses TRBV5-1 and TRBJ2-7, with D maybe TRBD1 (6 bases). V gave up 4 bases and J gave up 2 bases, with 10 bases separating them. This CDR3 comprises 13 residues. Germline V CDR1 and CDR2: SGHRS, YFSETQ. The CDR3 DNA is TGCGCCAGCAGCCCGCAGGGGACCTACGAGCAGTACTTC. Encoded protein: CASSPQGTYEQYF.

This clone was detected only a few times. The CDR3 coding sequence is TGTGCCAGCACCCGGACTAGCGGGGGGGCCGAGACCCAGTACTTC. It yields the protein CASTRTSGGAETQYF. This chain connects TRBV2 to TRBJ2-5; TRBD2 aligns across 15 bases. This CDR3 has 15 amino acids. CDR1 SNHLY and CDR2 FYNNEI come from the germline V gene. Trimming cost V 7 bases and J 5 bases; bases outside gene matches: 5.

The chain links TRBV12-3 or TRBV12-4 to TRBJ1-2, with 7 bases fitting TRBD1. J gave up 5 bases and V 5 bases, and 5 bases lay outside the gene matches. The CDR3 is made up of 13 amino acids. CDR3 loop: CASSLGQRYGYTF. CDR3 bases: TGTGCCAGCAGTCTGGGACAGAGATATGGCTACACCTTC.

The rearrangement links TRBV7-2 to TRBJ2-5, with no clear D. The V gene lost 4 bases and the J gene lost 4 bases, with 10 bases spanning the gap. The CDR3 extends over 13 amino acids. The germline CDR1 and CDR2 sequences are SGHTA and FQGNSA. Here the CDR3 reads CASSSPPGETQYF. Written as DNA, the CDR3 is TGTGCCAGCAGCTCGCCCCCCGGAGAGACCCAGTACTTC. Drawing the rest from reference TRBV7-2 and TRBJ2-5, the complete variable domain is GAGVSQSPSNKVTEKGKDVELRCDPISGHTALYWYRQSLGQGLEFLIYFQGNSAPDKSGLPSDRFSAERTGGSVSTLTIQRTQQEDSAVYLCASSSPPGETQYFGPGTRLLVL.

This sequence joins TRBV14 and TRBJ2-3, with 7 positions matching TRBD2. Germline lookup yields CDR1 SGHDN and CDR2 FVKESK. CDR3 length equals 15 residues. V gave up 4 bases and J gave up 1 base; unmatched junction bases: 5. In DNA form, the CDR3 reads TGTGCCAGCAGCCCCCAGCTAGCGGGCACAGATACGCAGTATTTT. It translates to CASSPQLAGTDTQYF.

The CDR3 loop is CASSLAPGTGGTEAFF. As DNA, the CDR3 is TGTGCCAGCAGCTTGGCTCCCGGGACAGGGGGCACTGAAGCTTTCTTT. The rearrangement joins TRBV5-6 to TRBJ1-1; TRBD1 matches at 11 bases. The CDR3 consists of 16 residues. J gave up 4 bases and V 0 bases, and 5 bases lay outside the gene matches. CDR1 and CDR2 from the germline V gene are SGHDT and YYEEEE.

This chain connects TRBV2 to TRBJ2-3; D might be TRBD2 (5 bases). CDR1 is SNHLY, CDR2 FYNNEI, per germline. Deletions cut 0 bases from V and 14 bases from J, with 9 bases between. This CDR3 is built from 11 residues. The CDR3 protein is CASSEALRGYF. As DNA, the CDR3 is TGTGCCAGCAGTGAAGCTCTACGGGGGTATTTT. Variable domain in full (rest from reference TRBV2 and TRBJ2-3): EPEVTQTPSHQVTQMGQEVILRCVPISNHLYFYWYRQILGQKVEFLVSFYNNEISEKSEIFDDQFSVERPDGSNFTLKIRSTKLEDSAMYFCASSEALRGYFGPGTRLTVL.

This clone has just one count. The V gene is TRBV3-1 (or the pseudogene TRBV3-2), the J gene TRBJ2-7; D is perhaps TRBD1 (6 bases). Germline lookup yields CDR1 LGHDT and CDR2 YNNKEL (reference sequence). CDR3 length equals 13 residues. Trimming took 1 base from V and 6 from J, leaving 10 bases between them. CDR3 sequence: CASSQGVRGEQYF. CDR3 nucleotides: TGTGCCAGCAGCCAAGGCGTCAGGGGCGAGCAGTACTTC.

This chain links TRBV7-9 with TRBJ1-1; maybe TRBD1 (5 bases). The ends were cut back, 5 bases at V and 2 bases at J, with 21 bases in the middle. The CDR3 is made up of 17 amino acids. The V gene's germline CDR1 is SEHNR and CDR2 FQNEAQ (reference sequence). The CDR3 is CASSDAKSTTVNTEAFF. CDR3 bases: TGTGCCAGCAGCGACGCTAAAAGTACGACAGTAAACACTGAAGCTTTCTTT.

The chain uses TRBV27 and TRBJ2-2, with 10 nucleotides matching TRBD1. The V gene's germline CDR1 is MNHEY and CDR2 SMNVEV (reference sequence). Trimming at V came to 2 bases and at J to 5 bases, leaving 5 bases not matched to a gene. This CDR3 is 16 amino acids long. DNA of the CDR3: TGTGCCAGCAGTTTAGGCCCGGGACAGGGGACCGGGGAGCTGTTTTTT. Protein product: CASSLGPGQGTGELFF.

The rearrangement links TRBV19 to TRBJ1-4; TRBD1 aligns across 8 bases. Germline CDR1 LNHDA, CDR2 SQIVND (reference sequence). This CDR3 comprises 15 residues. V shed 5 bases and J 5 bases; nucleotides not matched to a gene: 7. The CDR3 sequence: CASSSRTGRNEKLFF. The CDR3 nucleotides are TGTGCCAGTAGTTCCAGGACAGGGAGGAATGAAAAACTGTTTTTT.

The rearrangement links TRBV27 to TRBJ2-3; TRBD1 is a possible D gene (6 bases). CDR3 size: 16 residues. Germline CDR1 and CDR2: MNHEY and SMNVEV (reference sequence). Trimming took off 4 bases at V and 5 bases at J, with 19 bases between the two ends. CDR3 sequence reads: CASSSDPTGRGDTQYF. The CDR3 DNA sequence: TGTGCCAGCAGTTCCGACCCGACAGGCCGAGGAGATACGCAGTATTTT.

The rearrangement uses TRBV4-3 and TRBJ1-4, with 8 bases identical to TRBD1. This CDR3 has 17 amino acids. Trimming removed 1 base from V and 4 bases from J; junction bases left unmatched: 8. Per germline, CDR1 LGHNA and CDR2 YSLEER. Here the CDR3 reads CASSQANRGGINEKLFF. Written as DNA, the CDR3 is TGCGCCAGCAGCCAAGCAAACAGGGGGGGAATTAATGAAAAACTGTTTTTT.

The chain carries TRBV3-1 (or the pseudogene TRBV3-2) and TRBJ1-2; a weak D match, TRBD1 (6 bases). Trimming stripped 4 bases from V and 2 bases from J, with 17 bases between. This CDR3 has 16 residues. Germline V gene data show CDR1 as LGHDT and CDR2 as YNNKEL (reference sequence). The CDR3 region is CASSLSGTLGNYGYTF. The CDR3, as DNA: TGTGCCAGCAGCCTATCAGGGACACTGGGGAACTATGGCTACACCTTC.